The sequence of this T cell receptor (beta chain) was determined in a study of cytomegalovirus exposure and HLA in healthy donors. With 60 Vbeta and 13 Jbeta primers, the PCR was carried out. Sequencing used immunoSEQ multiplex PCR; TCRdb keeps in-frame clones, though not all of them. The sample has some 70,000 clones, about 84% seen once; the top ten hold roughly 8%. Study-level points and caveats: Diagnosis of cytomegalovirus status made by the classifier reportedly showed high specificity and sensitivity. In a later analysis, across HLA loci, associated TCR counts were highest for DRB1, lowest for HLA-C.

Deletions cut 4 bases from V and 0 bases from J, with 7 bases between. The CDR3 loop spans 14 amino acids. Germline V gene sequence: CDR1 GTSNPN, CDR2 SVGIG (reference sequence). Regarding this clone: As yet, its antigen is unknown.

This sequence joins TRBV30 and TRBJ2-6; D not certain. The receptor was isolated from a man younger than 35 in good health and CMV-seropositive. Sequences were obtained from PBMCs. The DNA of the CDR3 is TGTGCCTGGAACCGGGTCTCTGGGGCCAACGTCCTGACTTTC. It codes for CAWNRVSGANVLTF.